This T cell receptor (beta chain) was sequenced in a study of blood T cell repertoires in COVID-19. Turning to the study itself: There were acute and convalescent COVID-19 samples, and they came from the United States, Italy and Spain. Sample material is recorded as cDNA or gDNA derived from T cells, B-cell-depleted T cells, or PBMCs.

Methods used by the authors: For nucleated cells, counts were estimated from reference gene primer amplification. The repertoire was sequenced with immunoSEQ multiplex PCR; TCRdb's copy has only in-frame clones and lacks some. The V and J calls and clone size were taken over from that table, and D and trimming were inferred from the DNA. The sample contains 150,000 to 200,000 clones, about 86% of which appear only once. The ends lost 10 bases at V and 5 bases at J; junction bases unmatched: 13. CDR3 length: 15 residues. Germline loops: CDR1 LNHDA, CDR2 SQIVND (reference sequence). The receptor's source is a man aged 60 to 69 with acute or convalescent COVID-19. Sequenced input: peripheral blood. This chain uses TRBV19 with TRBJ2-1, with 8 bases aligning to TRBD2. The CDR3 sequence: CATRGGQTSHNEQFF. The CDR3 DNA follows: TGTGCCACCCGGGGGGGGCAAACTAGCCACAATGAGCAGTTCTTC.